One sample yielded the 26 T cell receptor beta chains listed below, sequenced in a study of read filtering for tumor transcriptome and immune sequencing. The library was built from around 400 ng RNA with molecular barcoded adaptors for alpha/delta and beta/gamma chains. TCRdb reprocessed the reads via MiXCR and lists one record per CDR3 protein. The profile shows 130,000 or so distinct CDR3 sequences, 13% of them singletons. Sequences were obtained from a population of CD138-negative cells sorted from bone marrow. These TCRs come from a donor aged 40 or older with multiple myeloma.

Many counts were recorded for this clonotype. The V gene is TRBV29-1, the J gene TRBJ2-7, with D hard to call. CDR1 is SQVTM, CDR2 ANQGSEA, per germline. The CDR3 runs 12 residues. V lost 4 bases and J lost 2, with 9 bases in between. In DNA form, the CDR3 reads TGCAGCGTTGCTCGAGACCCCTACGAGCAGTACTTC. As protein: CSVARDPYEQYF.

This clonotype was seen repeatedly, ten times or more. CDR3 coding DNA: TGCAGTGCTAGAGATCCGCGACAGGGGATGTCTCAGCCCCAGCATTTT. Amino acid sequence: CSARDPRQGMSQPQHF. This rearrangement joins TRBV20-1 to TRBJ1-5, with 8 bases fitting TRBD1. V was clipped by 0 bases and J by 6 bases; unmatched bases: 10. The CDR3 loop spans 16 amino acids. In germline, CDR1 is DFQATT, CDR2 SNEGSKA (reference sequence).

This clonotype has a count of ten or more. The chain couples TRBV15 to TRBJ2-3; D remains unclear. V was cut by 2 bases and J by 0 bases, with 6 bases left in between. Germline CDR1 reads LNHNV; CDR2 reads YYDKDF (reference sequence). The CDR3 loop spans 14 amino acids. CDR3 residues: CATSRRSSTDTQYF. The DNA of the CDR3 is TGTGCCACCAGCAGAAGATCTAGCACAGATACGCAGTATTTT.

This clonotype came up many times. This chain joins TRBV7-3 and TRBJ2-1, with 9 bases that match TRBD2. CDR1 and CDR2 (germline): SGHTA, FQGTGA. This CDR3 has 15 residues. The trim removed 5 bases at V and 10 bases at J, leaving 12 bases unmatched. The CDR3 is CASSPGGSGSGEQFF. The CDR3 DNA follows: TGTGCCAGCAGCCCCGGGGGTAGCGGGAGCGGCGAGCAGTTCTTC.

This clonotype was recorded many times. The rearrangement links TRBV6-1 to TRBJ1-2, with 7 bases identical to TRBD1. J gave up 1 base and V 4 bases, and 9 bases lay outside the gene matches. The CDR3 spans 16 residues. Germline CDR1 reads MNHNS; CDR2 reads SASEGT. DNA for the CDR3: TGTGCCAGCAGTGCCCTCTTGAGACAGGGTAACTATGGCTACACCTTC. Protein product: CASSALLRQGNYGYTF.

This clonotype was seen just once. The junction departs from the called germline gene at one end, perhaps through a read error. The chain links TRBV6-2 or TRBV6-3 to TRBJ2-1; D is possibly TRBD2 (6 bases). The CDR3 has 15 residues. Germline lookup yields CDR1 MNHEY and CDR2 SVGEGT. CDR3 region: CDSSSGTGGPLEQFF. The CDR3 DNA is TGTGACAGCAGCTCCGGGACTGGCGGCCCTCTTGAGCAGTTCTTC.

This clonotype has a count of ten or more. This chain uses TRBV29-1 with TRBJ1-4; perhaps TRBD1 as D (5 bases). Trimming stripped 7 bases from V and 8 bases from J, with 14 bases between. The CDR3 runs to 12 residues. Germline CDR1 and CDR2: SQVTM and ANQGSEA. CDR3 protein: CSAGRAGEKLFF. Written as DNA, the CDR3 is TGCAGCGCGGGCAGGGCCGGGGAAAAACTGTTTTTT. The full variable domain, completed using reference TRBV29-1 and TRBJ1-4, is SAVISQKPSRDICQRGTSLTIQCQVDSQVTMMFWYRQQPGQSLTLIATANQGSEATYESGFVIDKFPISRPNLTFSTLTVSNMSPEDSSIYLCSAGRAGEKLFFGSGTQLSVL.

There are many counts of this clonotype. A junction boundary mismatches the germline segment, possibly from a read error. The chain carries TRBV7-9 and TRBJ2-7; D is perhaps TRBD1 (5 bases). The germline V gene encodes CDR1 SEHNR and CDR2 FQNEAQ (reference sequence). The CDR3 is 14 residues long. The CDR3 coding sequence is TGTGCCAGCAGCTTAGCAGGGGTCTCCCACGAGCAGTACTTC. This sequence encodes CASSLAGVSHEQYF.

This clonotype occurred many times. The V gene is TRBV29-1, the J gene TRBJ2-7, with TRBD1 matching over 8 bases. The CDR3 spans 12 residues. Germline-derived CDR1 and CDR2 are SQVTM and ANQGSEA. J lost 3 bases, V lost 6 bases, and 4 bases had no gene match. CDR3 DNA sequence: TGCAGCGTCCGGACAGGGAACTACGAGCAGTACTTC. This codes for CSVRTGNYEQYF.

This clonotype has a count of ten or more. The J gene is TRBJ2-7, the V gene TRBV4-1; the D gene is possibly TRBD1 (6 bases). V shed 0 bases and J shed 6 bases, with 15 bases lying between them. Looked up from germline, CDR1 is MGHRA and CDR2 is YSYEKL. This CDR3 spans 15 amino acids. The CDR3 region has the DNA TGCGCCAGCAGCCAAGAGACAGGAGACGTCCGCGAGCAGTACTTC. It encodes CASSQETGDVREQYF.

A single count supports this clonotype. It is likely a read error: a sequence one base away is far more abundant. A read error is likely, as this CDR3 ends without the conserved phenylalanine or tryptophan. The chain has TRBV11-2 and TRBJ2-1, with 10 positions matching TRBD2. Looked up from germline, CDR1 is SGHAT and CDR2 is FQNNGV. The trim removed 5 bases at V and 4 bases at J, leaving 5 bases unmatched. CDR3 size: 15 residues. The CDR3 spells CASSLSAGGYNEQFS. CDR3 nucleotide sequence: TGTGCCAGCAGCCTCTCAGCGGGAGGGTACAATGAGCAGTTCTCC.

This clonotype was observed at least ten times. The chain joins TRBV4-1 to TRBJ2-7; TRBD2 matches at 10 bases. V was clipped by 0 bases and J by 3 bases; unmatched bases: 5. The germline V gene has CDR1 MGHRA and CDR2 YSYEKL. The CDR3 loop spans 16 amino acids. CDR3 region: CASSQEKREGLYEQYF. CDR3 nucleotides: TGCGCCAGCAGCCAAGAGAAGCGGGAGGGCCTCTACGAGCAGTACTTC.

This clonotype has just a few counts. Possible read error: a much larger clone is one base away. The chain employs TRBV14 and TRBJ1-1, with D perhaps matching TRBD1 (5 bases). Between the trimmed V and J ends, which lost 4 bases and 5 bases, there was a span of 11 bases. The CDR3 has 13 amino acids. Germline V CDR1 and CDR2: SGHDN, FVKESK. CDR3 DNA: TGTGCCAGCAGCCTAGGGACTAAAACTGAAGCTTTCTTT. Encoded protein: CASSLGTKTEAFF.

This clonotype has ten or more counts. CDR3 DNA sequence: TGTGCCAGCACCGGGCCATTAGCGGGAGTAAGTGAGCAGTTCTTC. Translating gives CASTGPLAGVSEQFF. The gene calls are TRBV6-2 or TRBV6-3 and TRBJ2-1; 9 bases align to TRBD2. The J segment lost 9 bases and the V segment lost 7 bases, leaving 13 bases of the junction unmatched. The CDR3 runs 15 residues. Per germline, CDR1 MNHEY and CDR2 SVGEGT.

This sequence joins TRBV6-6 and TRBJ2-5, with 11 bases aligning to TRBD1. This CDR3 is built from 15 residues. CDR1 and CDR2 (germline): MNHNY, SVGAGI (reference sequence). The V gene end was trimmed by 2 bases and the J gene end by 5 bases; junction bases not matched to a gene: 4. The CDR3 sequence is CASSYTRDRGETQYF. CDR3 DNA sequence: TGTGCCAGCAGTTACACACGGGACAGGGGGGAGACCCAGTACTTC.

The table lists this clonotype with many counts. This chain connects TRBV12-3 or TRBV12-4 to TRBJ2-5; 8 bases align to TRBD2. The CDR3 consists of 14 residues. With 6 bases clipped from V and 5 bases from J, the junction kept 8 bases outside the gene matches. Here the CDR3 DNA reads TGTGCCAGCAGAGCTAGCGGGTTAGTGGAGACCCAGTACTTC. Its translation: CASRASGLVETQYF.

This clonotype was seen repeatedly, ten times or more. V usage is TRBV12-3 or TRBV12-4 and J usage is TRBJ1-2; 7 bases align to TRBD1. With V trimmed by 6 bases and J by 3 bases, 4 bases remained unmatched. CDR3 size: 13 residues. The CDR3 loop reads CASSLGTDYGYTF. In DNA, the CDR3 is TGTGCCAGCAGCCTAGGGACAGACTATGGCTACACCTTC.

This clonotype was observed a few times. A single base separates this from a much larger clone, so it may be a read error. The rearrangement uses TRBV29-1 and TRBJ2-6; D gene ambiguous. V gave up 7 bases and J gave up 2 bases, with 6 bases separating them. Germline assignment: CDR1 SQVTM and CDR2 ANQGSEA. The CDR3 runs to 12 residues. The CDR3 region has the DNA TGCAGCGGCGTACCTGGGGCCAACGTCCTGACTTTC. This encodes CSGVPGANVLTF.

As for this clonotype: A clone one base away is much larger, so this may be a read error. V usage is TRBV20-1 and J usage is TRBJ2-3; D perhaps matches TRBD1 (5 bases). The DNA matches TRBJ1-5 better at its end, which makes the J call doubtful. The CDR3 is 14 amino acids. Germline V gene sequence: CDR1 DFQATT, CDR2 SNEGSKA (reference sequence). Here the CDR3 DNA reads TGCAGTGCTAGGGGACTAGGGTTGGCAGATACGCAGCATTTT. It yields the protein CSARGLGLADTQHF.

This clonotype was observed at least ten times. The V and J genes are TRBV6-2 or TRBV6-3 and TRBJ2-1, with TRBD2 as a possible D gene (6 bases). There are 16 residues in the CDR3. Germline CDR1 is MNHEY and CDR2 is SVGEGT. Deletions cut 0 bases from V and 7 bases from J, with 16 bases between. The chain's CDR3 is CASSYSSGLGWNEQFF. CDR3 in DNA: TGTGCCAGCAGTTACTCGTCGGGACTGGGGTGGAATGAGCAGTTCTTC.

With regard to this clonotype: Being one base from a much bigger clone, this may be a read error. The chain employs TRBV7-9 and TRBJ1-5; 9 bases agree with TRBD1. The CDR3 has 16 residues. The ends lost 5 bases at V and 2 bases at J; junction bases unmatched: 7. Germline CDR1 SEHNR, CDR2 FQNEAQ (reference sequence). The CDR3 here is CASSLGTGTRNQPQHF. CDR3 in DNA: TGTGCCAGCAGCCTCGGGACAGGGACCCGCAATCAGCCCCAGCATTTT.

The table lists this clonotype with many counts. The chain carries TRBV20-1 and TRBJ2-1, with TRBD2 matching over 7 bases. The junction had 14 bases not matched to a gene; V was cut back by 3 bases and J by 0 bases. CDR1 and CDR2 (germline): DFQATT, SNEGSKA (reference sequence). CDR3 size: 18 residues. The CDR3 here is CSASFPPASGGSYNEQFF. DNA for the CDR3: TGCAGTGCTAGCTTCCCCCCGGCTAGCGGAGGCTCCTACAATGAGCAGTTCTTC.

This clonotype was observed at least ten times. The rearrangement uses TRBV7-2 and TRBJ2-1, with 9 bases that match TRBD2. Germline loops: CDR1 SGHTA, CDR2 FQGNSA. J gave up 0 bases and V 4 bases, and 19 bases lay outside the gene matches. CDR3 size: 21 residues. CDR3 DNA: TGTGCCAGCAGCTCCCCTGGGGCTAGCGGGATAACGAAGGGCTCCTACAATGAGCAGTTCTTC. Its protein product is CASSSPGASGITKGSYNEQFF. The full variable domain, with the rest looked up from reference TRBV7-2 and TRBJ2-1, is GAGVSQSPSNKVTEKGKDVELRCDPISGHTALYWYRQSLGQGLEFLIYFQGNSAPDKSGLPSDRFSAERTGGSVSTLTIQRTQQEDSAVYLCASSSPGASGITKGSYNEQFFGPGTRLTVL.

The chain carries TRBV5-6 and TRBJ2-5; D unresolved. This CDR3 is 13 amino acids long. Germline V gene sequence: CDR1 SGHDT, CDR2 YYEEEE. Trimming took off 3 bases at V and 4 bases at J, with 10 bases between the two ends. In DNA, the CDR3 is TGTGCCAGCAGCTCCCCCTCGACAGAGACCCAGTACTTC. Its translation is CASSSPSTETQYF.

The CDR3 reads CSAPRDTEHEQFF. CDR3 sequence (DNA): TGCAGTGCTCCCCGGGACACGGAACATGAGCAGTTCTTC. V gene TRBV20-1 combines with J gene TRBJ2-1, with D tentatively TRBD1 (6 bases). The germline V gene has CDR1 DFQATT and CDR2 SNEGSKA (reference sequence). V was pared by 5 bases and J by 8 bases, with 16 bases between. This CDR3 region has 13 residues.

There are many counts of this clonotype. The CDR3 is CAWSVQDQLSTDTQYF. As DNA, the CDR3 is TGTGCCTGGAGTGTACAGGACCAACTTAGCACAGATACGCAGTATTTT. The V call is TRBV30, the J call TRBJ2-3; D perhaps matches TRBD1 (5 bases). The germline V gene encodes CDR1 GTSNPN and CDR2 SVGIG (reference sequence). The CDR3 runs 16 residues. Trimming stripped 0 bases from V and 0 bases from J, with 13 bases between.